The sequence of this T cell receptor beta chain was determined in a study of shared clonotypes between healthy human individuals. Regarding the study as a whole: In the sorted subsets, rarefaction showed sequencing was incomplete despite large depth. Clonotypes not shared had lower generation probabilities than those common to all four donors.

Remarks on this clone: Antigen unknown.

V shed 1 base, J shed 4 bases, and the junction held 4 bases outside the gene matches. The CDR3 sequence is 16 residues long. Germline V CDR1 and CDR2: ENHRY, SYGVKD. Naive CD8 cells lacked CD45RO, underwent positive selection for CCR7 and left out terminally differentiated effector memory CD45RA+ cells. Adult Caucasians living in Nashville, Tennessee made up all of the donors. Over several immunoSEQ plates, each subset's genomic DNA was distributed in even portions. Sequencing used immunoSEQ multiplex PCR; TCRdb keeps in-frame clones, though not all of them. The profile shows just over 2,000,000 clones, just under 95% of them singletons.

Material for sequencing was naive CD8+ T cells sorted from blood. This TCR came from a man aged 18 to 30 in good health. The gene calls are TRBV10-3 and TRBJ2-5; TRBD2 agrees at 12 bases. The CDR3 reads CAISELLAGGLETQYF. For the CDR3, the DNA is TGTGCCATCAGTGAGTTGCTAGCGGGAGGGCTAGAGACCCAGTACTTC.